Given below is one TCR beta chain in context. What it recognizes is unknown. V lost 2 bases to trimming and J lost 4 bases; unmatched junction nucleotides: 8. The germline V gene has CDR1 GTSNPN and CDR2 SVGIG (reference sequence). CDR3 length: 14 residues. These data are taken from a study of cytomegalovirus exposure and HLA in healthy donors. As for the study in general: Of about 390 genotyped donors, 81% grouped in the Caucasian-associated ancestry cluster.

Findings and limits, study-wide: Analyzed later, association rates of TCRs varied across HLA loci, with DRB1 most and HLA-C fewest. In an earlier analysis, most TCR beta V segments were productive about 90% or about 30% of the time.

The PCR contained 60 Vbeta and 13 Jbeta primers. The assay was immunoSEQ multiplex PCR, and TCRdb's table has in-frame clones only and misses some. The data contain 120,000 or so clones, roughly 15% of them singletons. Donors sampled were nominally healthy, though unrecorded immune exposures were likely. Sequenced input: PBMCs. This rearrangement joins TRBV30 to TRBJ2-7; 7 nucleotides align to TRBD1. The receptor was isolated from a female donor in good health and CMV-seropositive. The CDR3, as DNA: TGTGCCTGGAGTATGACAGGGCTTCAGTACGAGCAGTACTTC. Its translation is CAWSMTGLQYEQYF. Variable domain in full (rest from reference TRBV30 and TRBJ2-7): SQTIHQWPATLVQPVGSPLSLECTVEGTSNPNLYWYRQAAGRGLQLLFYSVGIGQISSEVPQNLSASRPQDRQFILSSKKLLLSDSGFYLCAWSMTGLQYEQYFGPGTRLTVT.